This is a list of T cell receptor delta chains from one sample in a study of Vδ1+ human thymocytes. With CATT, TCRdb re-called clones from the multiplex PCR reads. The sample includes over 45,000 delta-chain clones, roughly 16% of them seen just once. The specimen sequenced was Vdelta1+ gamma-delta thymocytes from the thymus. The receptor set was obtained from a girl under three years old who had congenital heart surgery. CDR3s include the opening cysteine and the closing phenylalanine or tryptophan. A D gene is named only where the DNA matches it firmly. Only part of the rows carry a size: once, few, many, or a class if the clone is expanded.

j_call | d_call | v_call | clone_size | cdr3_aa | cdr3_nt
TRDJ1 | TRDD3 | TRDV1 | . | CALGEVSTLWGIGVDKLIF | TGTGCTCTTGGGGAAGTCTCCACTCTCTGGGGGATAGGAGTAGATAAACTCATCTTT
TRDJ1 | TRDD3 | TRDV1 | . | CALGDRPSRGIRQVGELIF | TGTGCTCTTGGGGACCGGCCTTCGAGGGGGATACGCCAAGTGGGTGAACTCATCTTT
TRDJ1 | . | TRDV1 | few | CALATNGGNTDKLIF | TGTGCTCTTGCTACGAACGGGGGAAACACCGATAAACTCATCTTT
TRDJ1 | . | TRDV1 | . | CALGSTPIPTHWGSGSTDKLIF | TGTGCTCTTGGGAGTACCCCCATTCCTACCCACTGGGGATCCGGCTCCACCGATAAACTCATCTTT
TRDJ1 | TRDD3 | TRDV1 | few | CALGRLRGFLPVLGDTGTDKLIF | TGTGCTCTTGGGCGCCTTAGGGGGTTCCTACCCGTACTGGGGGATACGGGGACCGATAAACTCATCTTT
TRDJ1 | . | TRAV29/DV5 | . | CSVLLCSKRVGPAGGLMDTDKLIF | .
TRDJ1 | . | TRDV1 | few | CALGELGTDKLIF | TGTGCTCTTGGGGAACTAGGGACCGATAAACTCATCTTT
TRDJ1 | TRDD3 | TRDV2 | . | CACDTHTGGYAQDKLIF | TGTGCCTGTGACACTCATACTGGGGGATACGCCCAGGATAAACTCATCTTT
TRDJ1 | TRDD3 | TRDV2 | few | CACDTGTWGEFTDKLIF | TGTGCCTGTGACACCGGAACCTGGGGGGAGTTCACCGATAAACTCATCTTT
TRDJ1 | . | TRDV1 | few | CALGGAGGPQNTDKLIF | TGTGCTCTTGGGGGCGCTGGAGGTCCGCAGAACACCGATAAACTCATCTTT
TRDJ1 | TRDD3 | TRDV1 | few | CALELLGDKYTDKLIF | TGTGCTCTTGAATTACTGGGGGATAAGTACACCGATAAACTCATCTTT
TRDJ1 | TRDD3 | TRDV1 | few | CALGDLFPTPTGGYSDKLIF | TGTGCTCTTGGGGACCTCTTCCCCACACCTACTGGGGGATACTCAGATAAACTCATCTTT
TRDJ1 | TRDD3 | TRDV2 | medium-sized | CACDTGTGVTTVLGDRFLTDKLIF | TGTGCCTGTGACACCGGAACCGGCGTGACGACCGTACTGGGGGATAGATTCCTCACCGATAAACTCATCTTT
TRDJ1 | . | TRDV1 | few | CALGVGWGPDKLIF | TGTGCTCTTGGGGTGGGATGGGGGCCCGATAAACTCATCTTT
TRDJ1 | . | TRDV1 | few | CALGELVVPLPGGPPDKLIF | TGTGCTCTTGGGGAACTAGTCGTACCCCTACCCGGGGGACCCCCCGATAAACTCATCTTT
TRDJ1 | TRDD3 | TRDV1 | . | CALGERGGYALTDKLIF | TGTGCTCTTGGGGAACGGGGTGGATACGCTCTTACCGATAAACTCATCTTT
TRDJ1 | TRDD3 | TRDV1 | few | CALVHPPTGGYYTPYTDKLIF | TGTGCTCTTGTCCACCCCCCCACTGGGGGATACTACACACCGTACACCGATAAACTCATCTTT
TRDJ1 | . | TRDV2 | medium-sized | CACDIGASVFLYTDKLIF | TGTGCCTGTGACATCGGGGCGTCTGTCTTCCTGTACACCGATAAACTCATCTTT
TRDJ1 | TRDD3 | TRDV1 | few | CALGAFFLPTGGPDPPTDKLIF | TGTGCTCTTGGGGCCTTCTTCCTGCCGACTGGGGGACCCGACCCCCCTACCGATAAACTCATCTTT
TRDJ1 | TRDD3 | TRDV1 | . | CALARLRDWGGYTDKLIF | TGTGCTCTTGCGCGACTACGAGACTGGGGGGGCTACACCGATAAACTCATCTTT
TRDJ1 | TRDD3 | TRDV2 | . | CACDTSNTRRLGDTFRYTDKLIF | TGTGCCTGTGACACCTCAAATACAAGGAGATTGGGGGATACGTTCAGATACACCGATAAACTCATCTTT
TRDJ1 | . | TRDV1 | . | CALVPGGSDPYTDKLIF | TGTGCTCTTGTACCCGGGGGTTCCGACCCGTACACCGATAAACTCATCTTT
TRDJ1 | TRDD3 | TRDV1 | few | CALGELGWGIRRAYTDKLIF | TGTGCTCTTGGGGAACTTGGTTGGGGGATACGAAGGGCGTACACCGATAAACTCATCTTT
TRDJ1 | TRDD3 | TRDV1 | . | CALGEARGWGIIRDKLIF | TGTGCTCTTGGGGAAGCCCGGGGCTGGGGGATTATCAGAGATAAACTCATCTTT
TRDJ1 | TRDD3 | TRDV2 | . | CACVPTGGGKYTDKLIF | TGTGCCTGTGTCCCAACTGGGGGAGGCAAGTACACCGATAAACTCATCTTT
TRDJ1 | . | TRDV1 | . | CALGELRRVPDKLIF | TGTGCTCTTGGGGAACTAAGGAGGGTCCCCGATAAACTCATCTTT
TRDJ1 | . | TRDV1 | . | CALGEPSRGTTDKLIF | TGTGCTCTTGGGGAACCGTCTAGGGGGACCACCGATAAACTCATCTTT
TRDJ1 | . | TRDV1 | few | CALGLFPGKLIF | TGTGCTCTTGGGTTATTCCCGGGTAAACTCATCTTT
TRDJ1 | TRDD2 | TRDV1 | . | CALGEPPSYVAGVVSTDKLIF | TGTGCTCTTGGGGAACCTCCTTCCTACGTAGCTGGGGTGGTGAGCACCGATAAACTCATCTTT
TRDJ1 | TRDD3 | TRDV3 | few | CAPAGLPSLGDLKTDKLIF | TGTGCCCCGGCCGGTCTTCCTTCCCTGGGGGACCTAAAGACCGATAAACTCATCTTT
TRDJ1 | TRDD2 | TRDV1 | . | CALGLGTSYGFLVRLADKLIF | TGTGCTCTTGGACTTGGGACTTCCTACGGCTTTCTGGTACGATTAGCCGATAAACTCATCTTT
TRDJ1 | . | TRDV1 | . | CALGEHEGWDPKLIF | TGTGCTCTTGGGGAACATGAAGGCTGGGATCCTAAACTCATCTTT
TRDJ1 | . | TRDV1 | few | CALGELTYSLNNTDKLIF | TGTGCTCTTGGGGAACTGACCTATTCCCTAAATAACACCGATAAACTCATCTTT
TRDJ1 | TRDD3 | TRDV1 | . | CALGEPSYALLGDKWKLIF | TGTGCTCTTGGGGAACCTTCCTACGCCTTACTGGGGGATAAGTGGAAACTCATCTTT
TRDJ1 | . | TRDV1 | few | CALGERFTQPLGSKVITDKLIF | TGTGCTCTTGGGGAGAGATTTACACAGCCTTTGGGGTCCAAGGTGATCACCGATAAACTCATCTTT
TRDJ1 | TRDD3 | TRDV1 | . | CALGVEPPYWGGYTDKLIF | TGTGCTCTTGGGGTCGAGCCCCCCTACTGGGGGGGCTACACCGATAAACTCATCTTT
TRDJ1 | TRDD3 | TRDV1 | few | CALGEHLSGTGGYDDKLIF | TGTGCTCTTGGGGAACATTTATCGGGTACTGGGGGATACGACGATAAACTCATCTTT
TRDJ1 | TRDD3 | TRDV1 | . | CALGELPTGETDKLIF | TGTGCTCTTGGGGAACTCCCTACTGGGGAGACCGATAAACTCATCTTT
TRDJ1 | TRDD3 | TRDV1 | . | CALVLYSDWGITDKLIF | TGTGCTCTTGTCCTTTATTCCGACTGGGGGATAACCGATAAACTCATCTTT
TRDJ1 | . | TRDV1 | few | CALGVSPSYGDTSSHGDKLIF | TGTGCTCTTGGGGTCTCGCCTTCCTACGGGGATACGTCGAGTCATGGCGATAAACTCATCTTT
TRDJ1 | TRDD3 | TRDV1 | . | CALGEIYRPRQPVGGYARHKLIF | TGTGCTCTTGGGGAAATCTACCGCCCCCGCCAACCAGTTGGGGGATACGCCCGTCATAAACTCATCTTT
TRDJ1 | . | TRDV1 | few | CALGDTETGYTDKLIF | TGTGCTCTTGGGGATACCGAGACGGGGTACACCGATAAACTCATCTTT
TRDJ1 | TRDD3 | TRDV1 | . | CALGACRGSTTGGGYSASDKLIF | TGTGCTCTTGGGGCCTGCCGAGGATCCACTACAGGTGGGGGATACTCAGCCTCCGATAAACTCATCTTT
TRDJ1 | . | TRDV1 | few | CALGGPKPACTQYTDKLIF | TGTGCTCTTGGGGGCCCAAAACCTGCTTGTACGCAGTACACCGATAAACTCATCTTT
TRDJ1 | TRDD3 | TRDV1 | once | CALGGTGRLLSLYWGIKEGKLIF | TGTGCTCTTGGGGGTACAGGGAGGCTCCTCTCCCTGTACTGGGGGATCAAGGAGGGTAAACTCATCTTT
TRDJ1 | TRDD3 | TRAV29/DV5 | . | CAASGVPQTYWGPPSYTDKPIF | TGTGCAGCAAGCGGGGTTCCCCAAACCTACTGGGGGCCTCCTTCGTACACCGATAAACCCATCTTT
TRDJ1 | . | TRDV1 | few | CALGELGPSVDKLIF | TGTGCTCTTGGGGAACTAGGCCCGTCGGTCGATAAACTCATCTTT
TRDJ1 | . | TRDV1 | few | CALGEEFSHRTDNTPFKYTDKLIF | TGTGCTCTTGGGGAAGAGTTCTCTCACCGTACCGACAACACCCCCTTTAAGTACACCGATAAACTCATCTTT
TRDJ1 | . | TRDV1 | . | CALGEHIRLNDGPPDKLIF | TGTGCTCTTGGGGAACATATCCGGCTCAACGATGGTCCTCCCGATAAACTCATCTTT
TRDJ1 | . | TRDV1 | few | CALGELVPGLYTDKLIF | TGTGCTCTTGGGGAACTAGTACCGGGCCTGTACACCGATAAACTCATCTTT
TRDJ1 | TRDD3 | TRDV1 | . | CALGELSCSETTGDTDKLIF | TGTGCTCTTGGGGAACTCTCATGTTCCGAGACAACTGGGGATACCGATAAACTCATCTTT
TRDJ1 | . | TRDV1 | . | CALGERDRGGGYKTDKLIF | TGTGCTCTTGGGGAACGTGACCGGGGTGGTGGATATAAGACCGATAAACTCATCTTT
TRDJ1 | TRDD3 | TRDV1 | few | CALVVRTGGYFITDKLIF | TGTGCTCTTGTCGTGCGAACTGGGGGATACTTCATCACCGATAAACTCATCTTT
TRDJ1 | TRDD3 | TRDV2 | many | CACDTVLLNVGGPYTDKLIF | TGTGCCTGTGACACCGTCCTCTTAAATGTTGGGGGACCCTACACCGATAAACTCATCTTT
TRDJ1 | . | TRDV1 | few | CALGVPCRGLGVTDKLIF | TGTGCTCTTGGGGTACCATGTCGTGGTCTGGGTGTTACCGATAAACTCATCTTT
TRDJ1 | TRDD3 | TRDV1 | . | CALGGPSGPTGGYSDKLIF | TGTGCTCTTGGGGGGCCTTCCGGCCCGACTGGGGGATACTCCGATAAACTCATCTTT
TRDJ1 | TRDD3 | TRDV1 | few | CALGERPLGSYILGDLVDKLIF | TGTGCTCTTGGGGAACGGCCCCTTGGGTCCTACATACTGGGGGATCTGGTCGATAAACTCATCTTC
TRDJ1 | TRDD3 | TRDV1 | . | CALGERFINWGRADKLIF | TGTGCTCTTGGGGAACGGTTCATAAACTGGGGGAGGGCCGATAAACTCATCTTT
TRDJ1 | TRDD3 | TRDV2 | . | CACDTGGNWGIGEDTDKLIF | TGTGCCTGTGACACCGGTGGGAACTGGGGGATAGGGGAGGACACCGATAAACTCATCTTT
TRDJ1 | TRDD3 | TRDV1 | . | CALGEHYLRAYWGIPTDKLIF | TGTGCTCTTGGGGAACATTACCTACGGGCGTACTGGGGGATTCCCACCGATAAACTCATCTTT